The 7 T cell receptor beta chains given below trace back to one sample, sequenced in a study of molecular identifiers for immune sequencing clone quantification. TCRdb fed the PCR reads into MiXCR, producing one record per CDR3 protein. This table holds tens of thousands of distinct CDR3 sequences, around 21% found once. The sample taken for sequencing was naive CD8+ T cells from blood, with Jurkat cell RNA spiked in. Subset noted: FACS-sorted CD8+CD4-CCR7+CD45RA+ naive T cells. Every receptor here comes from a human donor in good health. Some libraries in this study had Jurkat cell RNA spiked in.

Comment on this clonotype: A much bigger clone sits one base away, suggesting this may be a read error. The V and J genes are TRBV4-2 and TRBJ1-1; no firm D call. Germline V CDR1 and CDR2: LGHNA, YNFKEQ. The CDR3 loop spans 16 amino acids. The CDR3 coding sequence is TGTGCCAGCAGCCAAGAGGGTTGGCAGATGAACACTGAAGCTTCCTTT. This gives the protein CASSQEGWQMNTEASF.

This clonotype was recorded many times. The CDR3 DNA reads as TGTGCCAGCAACCCCCTCAGCAATCAGCCCCAGCATTTT. Amino acid sequence: CASNPLSNQPQHF. The J gene is TRBJ1-5, the V gene TRBV6-2 or TRBV6-3; D is uncertain. Germline loops: CDR1 MNHEY, CDR2 SVGEGT. V lost 7 bases and J 1 base, leaving 8 bases between the germline ends. There are 13 residues in the CDR3.

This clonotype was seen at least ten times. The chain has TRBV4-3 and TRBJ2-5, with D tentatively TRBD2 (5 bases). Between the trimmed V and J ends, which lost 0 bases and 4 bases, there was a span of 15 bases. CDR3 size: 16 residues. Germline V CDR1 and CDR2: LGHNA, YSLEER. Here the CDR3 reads CASSQDLWRIGETQYF. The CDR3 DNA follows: TGCGCCAGCAGCCAAGATCTTTGGAGGATTGGAGAGACCCAGTACTTC.

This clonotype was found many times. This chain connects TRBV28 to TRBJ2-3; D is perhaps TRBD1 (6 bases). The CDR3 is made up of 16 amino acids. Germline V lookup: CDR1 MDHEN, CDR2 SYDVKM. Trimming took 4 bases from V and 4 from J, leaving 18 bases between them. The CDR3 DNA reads TGTGCCAGCAGTTCAGGGGTCCGTAGATCAGCAGATACGCAGTATTTT. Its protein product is CASSSGVRRSADTQYF.

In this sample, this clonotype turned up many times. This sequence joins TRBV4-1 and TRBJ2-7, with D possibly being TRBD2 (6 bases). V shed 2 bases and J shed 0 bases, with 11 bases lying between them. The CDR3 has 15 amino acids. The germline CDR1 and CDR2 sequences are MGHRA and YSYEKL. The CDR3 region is CASSQRTGGSYEQYF. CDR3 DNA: TGCGCCAGCAGCCAAAGGACCGGGGGCTCCTACGAGCAGTACTTC.

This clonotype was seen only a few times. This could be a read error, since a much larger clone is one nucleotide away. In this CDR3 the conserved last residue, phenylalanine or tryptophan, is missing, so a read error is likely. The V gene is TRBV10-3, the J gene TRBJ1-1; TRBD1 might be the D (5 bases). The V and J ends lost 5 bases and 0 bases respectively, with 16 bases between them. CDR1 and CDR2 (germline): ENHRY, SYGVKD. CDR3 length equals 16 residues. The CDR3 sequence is CAISLGTSNLNTEAFL. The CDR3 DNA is TGTGCCATCAGTCTAGGGACTTCCAACCTGAACACTGAAGCTTTCCTT.

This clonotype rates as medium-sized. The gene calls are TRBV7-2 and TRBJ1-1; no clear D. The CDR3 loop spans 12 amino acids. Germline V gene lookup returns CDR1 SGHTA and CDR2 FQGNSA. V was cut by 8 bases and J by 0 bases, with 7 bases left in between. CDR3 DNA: TGTGCCAGCGAAGAATTGAACACTGAAGCTTTCTTT. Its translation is CASEELNTEAFF.